This entry is about one T cell receptor (beta chain). Its antigen is undetermined. Only CD45RO-negative cells positively selected for CCR7 counted as naive CD8 cells, so terminally differentiated effector memory CD45RA+ cells were excluded. TCRdb keeps only in-frame clones here, not all; method: immunoSEQ multiplex PCR. This table has about 580,000 clones, roughly 98% appearing once. This record comes from a study of shared clonotypes between healthy human individuals. Points from the study as a whole: Blood was the sole source, and tissue repertoires probably differ. Sequencing depth was predicted to influence how clonotypes are shared among donors. Across subsets, estimated richness was generally greater for naive than for memory populations.

V lost 1 base to trimming and J lost 0 bases, with 17 bases between them. The V gene's germline CDR1 is SGDLS and CDR2 YYNGEE. This CDR3 comprises 17 residues. The sample comprised naive CD8+ T cells sorted from blood. This sequence joins TRBV9 and TRBJ2-7; D uncertain. The TCR comes from a young man in good health. CDR3 nucleotide sequence: TGTGCCAGCAGCGTAAGGGCTAGTCCGAAATACTCCTACGAGCAGTACTTC. Protein sequence: CASSVRASPKYSYEQYF.